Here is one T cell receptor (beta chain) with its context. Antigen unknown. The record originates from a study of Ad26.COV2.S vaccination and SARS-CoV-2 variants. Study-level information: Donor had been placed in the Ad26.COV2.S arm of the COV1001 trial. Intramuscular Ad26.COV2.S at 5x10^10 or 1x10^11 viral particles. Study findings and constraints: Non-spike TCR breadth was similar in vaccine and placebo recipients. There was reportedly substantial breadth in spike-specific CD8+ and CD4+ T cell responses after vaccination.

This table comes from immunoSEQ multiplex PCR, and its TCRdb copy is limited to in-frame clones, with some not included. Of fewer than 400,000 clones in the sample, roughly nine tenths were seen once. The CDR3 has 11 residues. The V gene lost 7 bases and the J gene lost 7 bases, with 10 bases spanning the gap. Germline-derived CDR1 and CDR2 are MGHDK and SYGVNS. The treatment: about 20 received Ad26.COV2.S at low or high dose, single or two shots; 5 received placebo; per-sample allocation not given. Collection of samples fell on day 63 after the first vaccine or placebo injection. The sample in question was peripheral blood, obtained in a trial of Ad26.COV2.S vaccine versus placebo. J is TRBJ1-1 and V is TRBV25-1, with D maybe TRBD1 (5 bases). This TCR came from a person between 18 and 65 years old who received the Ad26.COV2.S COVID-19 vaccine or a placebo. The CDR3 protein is CASKDGHEAFF. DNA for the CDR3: TGTGCCAGCAAGGACGGACATGAAGCTTTCTTT.